A selection of T cell receptor beta chains follows, all from one sample in a study of blood T cell repertoires in COVID-19. Using immunoSEQ multiplex PCR, the repertoire was profiled, and TCRdb retains in-frame clones only, with some absent. The sample lists a few hundred thousand clones, 88% occurring once. What was sequenced was peripheral blood. The source of these receptors is a man between 65 and 85 years old with acute or convalescent COVID-19. CDR3s include the opening cysteine and the closing phenylalanine or tryptophan. Part of the rows lack a size; the others show once, few, many or a class for expanded clones.

TRBV28	NA	12	TRBJ1-1	CASSLRGTEAFF
TRBV2	NA	14	TRBJ1-4	CASLDSPTNEKLFF
TRBV19	NA	14	TRBJ2-5	CASSSGVTVETQYF
TRBV5-1	NA	13	TRBJ1-1	CASSSPGGTEAFF
TRBV5-6	NA	16	TRBJ2-3	CASSLEQGIGTDTQYF
TRBV5-8	NA	13	TRBJ1-2	CASSIDRAVGYTF
TRBV2	NA	15	TRBJ2-1	CASSEAGGYYNEQFF
TRBV2	once	13	TRBJ2-1	CASSEDQYNEQFF
TRBV7-2	NA	15	TRBJ1-5	CASSFSAGWDQPQHF
TRBV6-5	NA	16	TRBJ1-1	CASSYSLTGGNTEAFF
TRBV5-1	NA	16	TRBJ2-3	CASSRGRDRGTDTQYF
TRBV21-1	NA	16	TRBJ2-3	CASSLYRGQSTDTQYF
TRBV12-3/TRBV12-4	NA	13	TRBJ2-7	CASTQQGNHEQYF
TRBV29-1	NA	14	TRBJ2-1	CSALEREGLDEQFF
TRBV5-1	few	13	TRBJ2-7	CASSPDRYYEQYF
TRBV10-3	NA	14	TRBJ1-1	CAISEGSPNTEAFF
TRBV7-3	NA	14	TRBJ2-3	CASSTGTGGRTQYF
TRBV4-3	NA	16	TRBJ2-1	CASSQADVAGVGEQFF
TRBV6-5	NA	14	TRBJ1-5	CASSTGGTNQPQHF
TRBV30	NA	13	TRBJ2-2	CAWGTGGGGELFF
TRBV4-2	NA	16	TRBJ1-5	CASSQDLSGYNQPQHF
TRBV29-1	NA	12	TRBJ1-1	CSVLPGNTEAFF
TRBV2	NA	15	TRBJ1-5	CASSFGQGSNQPQHF
TRBV30	NA	12	TRBJ2-1	CAWSVKGNEQFF
TRBV27	NA	15	TRBJ2-7	CASSTLSLTSREQYF
TRBV10-3	NA	14	TRBJ1-5	CAISELDSNQPQHF
TRBV15	once	15	TRBJ2-1	CATSRVSSGTNEQFF
TRBV7-9	NA	15	TRBJ2-1	CASSLSGSGSNEQFF
TRBV29-1	NA	12	TRBJ2-5	CSVESGYETQYF
TRBV28	NA	14	TRBJ2-1	CASSLPGGNNEQFF